The 12 T cell receptor beta chains below all came from one sample that was sequenced in a study of T cells in women clearing cervical HPV infection. TCRdb keeps only in-frame clones here, not all; method: immunoSEQ multiplex PCR. The sample has some 30,000 clones. Sequencing input: blood buffy coat. Receptors were obtained from a woman aged 18 to 75 with a cervical HPV16 infection that either progressed to CIN3+ or cleared (not recorded which).

CDR3 sequence reads: CAWTVGSGATEAFF. Incomplete CDR3 DNA: TGTGCCTGGACCGTAGGGTCAGGGGCCACTGAA. The chain joins TRBV30 to TRBJ1-1, with D possibly being TRBD1 (6 bases). The CDR3 is cut off 3 residues early in the read; its end comes from the germline J gene. V lost 4 bases and J 4 bases, leaving 16 bases between the germline ends. Germline V gene sequence: CDR1 GTSNPN, CDR2 SVGIG (reference sequence). This CDR3 has 14 residues.

About this clone: The read stops 3 residues short of the end of the CDR3; the missing end is completed from the germline J gene. The gene calls are TRBV7-9 and TRBJ2-1, with a weak D call TRBD1 (6 bases). The CDR3 sequence is 15 residues long. CDR1 and CDR2 from the germline V gene are SEHNR and FQNEAQ (reference sequence). V lost 5 bases, J lost 4 bases, and 15 bases lay in between. CDR3 DNA (partial): TGTGCCAGCAGCGCGATCCGGGACATATACAATGAG. Amino acid sequence: CASSAIRDIYNE. The full CDR3 is CASSAIRDIYNEQFF.

As regards this clone: Mismatch with germline at one junction end may stem from a read error. The read terminates 3 residues before the CDR3 end, so the remaining end is supplied by the germline J gene. The identical CDR3 is also encoded by other nucleotide sequences in the sample. The gene calls are TRBV19 and TRBJ1-3, with D perhaps TRBD1 (5 bases). Germline V gives CDR1 LNHDA, CDR2 SQIVND (reference sequence). The length of the CDR3 is 15 residues. CDR3 in amino acids: CASSIPGQLGNTIYF. Incomplete CDR3 DNA: TGTGCCAGTAGTATTCCCGGACAACTTGGAAACACA.

Concerning this clone: At one boundary the junction diverges from the germline segment, which might be a read error. The CDR3 goes on 3 residues after the read ends, and that part is filled in from the germline J gene. The rearrangement uses TRBV19 and TRBJ2-2; no firm D call. This CDR3 spans 14 amino acids. Germline V lookup: CDR1 LNHDA, CDR2 SQIVND (reference sequence). The CDR3 sequence: CACRLRVDRRELFF. Partial CDR3 DNA: TGTGCCTGTAGATTAAGGGTTGATAGGAGGGAG.

Notes on this clone: Read data end 3 residues before the CDR3 end; the end is taken from the germline J gene. The genes are TRBV11-3 and TRBJ2-7; weak D call: TRBD2 (7 bases). CDR1 is SGHNT, CDR2 YENEEA, per germline. The ends were cut back, 1 base at V and 5 bases at J, with 9 bases in the middle. This CDR3 is built from 13 residues. CDR3 bases read: TGTGCCAGCAGCTTAGGAGGGGGGGACGAG. It translates to CASSLGGGDE. Given in full, the CDR3 is CASSLGGGDEQYF. Combining the CDR3 with reference TRBV11-3 and TRBJ2-7 gives the whole variable domain EAGVVQSPRYKIIEKKQPVAFWCNPISGHNTLYWYLQNLGQGPELLIRYENEEAVDDSQLPKDRFSAERLKGVDSTLKIQPAELGDSAVYLCASSLGGGDEQYFGPGTRLTVT.

The CDR3 sequence is CASSLEGQAGNTIYF. Incomplete CDR3 DNA: TGCGCCAGCAGCTTGGAGGGACAGGCTGGAAACACC. The chain employs TRBV5-1 and TRBJ1-3, with 8 bases matching TRBD1. The read ends 3 residues before the CDR3 terminus; that terminus is restored from the germline J gene. CDR1 SGHRS and CDR2 YFSETQ come from the germline V gene. The junction had 1 base not matched to a gene; V was cut back by 0 bases and J by 2 bases. This CDR3 contains 15 residues.

Regarding this clone: The read terminates 3 residues ahead of where the CDR3 ends, so the germline J gene completes it. The rearrangement uses TRBV20-1 and TRBJ1-2, with TRBD1 as a possible D gene (6 bases). With 3 bases removed from V and 1 base from J, the gap between germline ends came to 9 bases. Germline-derived CDR1 and CDR2 are DFQATT and SNEGSKA (reference sequence). The CDR3 is made up of 13 amino acids. Here the CDR3 reads CSASHRVNYGYTF. The DNA read from the CDR3 is TGCAGTGCTAGCCACAGGGTTAACTATGGC.

Regarding this clone: The germline gene is not matched at one end of the junction; a read error may be the cause. The missing CDR3 end, 3 residues past where the read stops, is filled in from the germline J gene. This chain links TRBV4-2 with TRBJ1-3; D not certain. The CDR3 extends over 15 amino acids. The V gene's germline CDR1 is LGHNA and CDR2 YNFKEQ. The sequenced part of the CDR3 DNA is TGCGCCAGCAGCCAAGATTTCCAGTTTGTCAACACC. Encoded protein: CASSQDFQFVNT. The CDR3, in full, reads CASSQDFQFVNTIYF.

Remarks on this clone: The read gets to within 3 residues of the CDR3 end, and the germline J gene fills in the rest. The V call is TRBV7-2, the J call TRBJ1-4; the match to TRBD1 covers 9 bases. The CDR3 has 15 amino acids. Germline lookup yields CDR1 SGHTA and CDR2 FQGNSA. The CDR3 sequence: CASSFRDRENSPLFF. The DNA read from the CDR3 is TGTGCCAGCAGCTTCCGGGACAGGGAAAATTCACCA.

Worth noting for this clone: The CDR3 end falls 3 residues outside the read, so it is completed with the germline J gene. The rearrangement links TRBV5-6 to TRBJ2-3; TRBD2 matches 7 bases. This CDR3 has 13 residues. Per germline, CDR1 SGHDT and CDR2 YYEEEE. The DNA read from the CDR3 is TGTGCCAGCAGCTCCGGGACTAAGGAGACG. The encoded protein is CASSSGTKET. The entire CDR3 protein is CASSSGTKETQYF.

To note about this clone: With the read ending 3 residues before the CDR3 end, the germline J gene is used to fill in that end. The V gene is TRBV2, the J gene TRBJ2-1; 15 bases map to TRBD2. CDR3 length: 15 amino acids. Germline loops: CDR1 SNHLY, CDR2 FYNNEI. Unmatched junction bases numbered 4, after V lost 6 bases and J lost 7 bases. CDR3 DNA, as far as it was read: TGTGCCAGCAGACACGGACTAGCGGGAGGGAATGAG. Its translation: CASRHGLAGGNE. The full CDR3 is CASRHGLAGGNEQFF.

About this clone itself: The CDR3 extends 3 residues past the end of the read, so its final part is completed from the germline J gene. The V gene is TRBV18, the J gene TRBJ1-1; D gene ambiguous. V was cut by 2 bases and J by 5 bases, with 9 bases left in between. Germline assignment: CDR1 KGHSH and CDR2 LQKENI. This CDR3 has 13 amino acids. The CDR3 bases that were read are TGTGCCAGCTCACCAGAGGGCTGGACTGAA. As protein: CASSPEGWTE. The whole CDR3 sequence reads CASSPEGWTEAFF. Full variable domain (remainder filled in from reference TRBV18 and TRBJ1-1): NAGVMQNPRHLVRRRGQEARLRCSPMKGHSHVYWYRQLPEEGLKFMVYLQKENIIDESGMPKERFSAEFPKEGPSILRIQQVVRGDSAAYFCASSPEGWTEAFFGQGTRLTVV.